This T cell receptor (beta chain) was sequenced in a study of blood T cell repertoires in COVID-19 (dated by TCRdb to 2020 to 2021). For the wider study: Collaborator samples came from the United States, Italy and Spain and covered acute and convalescent phases of COVID-19. The material from the prospective study consisted of cDNA or gDNA derived from T cells, B-cell-depleted T cells, or PBMCs. Deeply sampled blood TCRbeta repertoires from subjects exposed to, actively infected with, or recovered from COVID-19 were included in the dataset. The repertoires were made available in a free public database intended to serve as a resource for research on the immune response to SARS-CoV-2. The samples were drawn from the first 160 participants of the ongoing ImmuneRACE study and from 1,254 subjects provided by 6 global collaborators. Nearly every sample came with metadata listing a de-identified subject ID, COVID-19 status, age in years and sex. HLA class I and class II types, where available, came from metadata supplied by the sample provider rather than from assay-based typing. Broader findings and caveats from the paper: Clinical and demographic metadata were provided uncurated, with the amount varying by source and participant.

The immunoSEQ Assay, a bias-controlled multiplex PCR, was used to amplify TCRbeta CDR3 regions from genomic DNA. In the paper's pipeline: Nucleated cell counts per sample were estimated from amplification of reference gene primers within the assay. Sequence reads were collapsed and filtered to measure the absolute abundance of every unique TCRbeta CDR3 rearrangement. For each sample, productive Simpson clonality was calculated as the square root of Simpson's diversity index across productive rearrangements. Sourced from immuneACCESS, this table was stored by TCRdb with only in-frame sequences that have V and J called. A share of the clones is absent; for the studies checked, an unresolved V gene accounts for under half, and the remainder has no known explanation. From that table come the V and J calls and clone size; the DNA was used to work out D and trimming. This sample gives about 220,000 clones in total; around 91% of them show up just once. The top ten clones comprise around 15% of the sample.

Comment on this clone: Its recognized antigen is unknown. No quality values exist for individual bases; no much larger clone is one base distant.

In the prospective study, participants were about 18 to 95 years old, resided in about two dozen geographic areas of the United States, and were enrolled through a virtual design. Cohort assignment in the prospective study relied on participant-reported clinical history from a screening survey and a study questionnaire. Exposed participants were defined as having been in contact with someone with a PCR-confirmed or clinician-diagnosed COVID-19 case within 2 weeks of study entry. In the prospective study, whole blood, serum and a nasopharyngeal or oropharyngeal swab were collected from each participant by mobile phlebotomists. Participants in the prospective study had the option to provide additional blood draws and questionnaires over a roughly two-month period. Before DNA extraction, blood samples from the prospective study were shipped at room temperature or frozen. The origin of this receptor is a man aged 25-45 years who had been exposed to COVID-19. The sample comprised PBMCs or T cells enriched from blood (not recorded which).

The CDR3 protein sequence reads: CASTIRAEAFF. The bases read TGTGCCAGCACCATACGGGCTGAAGCTTTCTTT. The chain joins TRBV2 to TRBJ1-1; the D gene cannot be named for sure. The V end loses 7 bases and the J end loses 6 bases, and a stretch of 9 bases separates them. The germline V gene specifies SNHLY as CDR1 and FYNNEI as CDR2. From its cysteine to its phenylalanine, the CDR3 spans 11 amino acids. Solely the CDR3 DNA is kept, with 33 bases framed from the first base. The full variable domain, completed from the reference TRBV2 and TRBJ1-1 proteins outside the CDR3, reads EPEVTQTPSHQVTQMGQEVILRCVPISNHLYFYWYRQILGQKVEFLVSFYNNEISEKSEIFDDQFSVERPDGSNFTLKIRSTKLEDSAMYFCASTIRAEAFFGQGTRLTVV.